This record looks at one T cell receptor (beta chain) sequence and its context. This clone has a single count. Its specific antigen is unknown. No base quality values were provided; no much bigger clone lies one nucleotide off. Collaborating institutions collected whole blood in K2EDTA tubes following their own protocols. Collaborator samples were shipped for TCRbeta analysis as frozen whole blood, isolated PBMCs, or DNA extracted from either sample type. The immunoSEQ Assay, a bias-controlled multiplex PCR, was used to amplify TCRbeta CDR3 regions from genomic DNA. The source study handled its data this way. The number of nucleated cells in each sample was estimated by amplification of reference gene primers within the assay. To quantify the absolute abundance of each unique TCRbeta CDR3 rearrangement, sequence reads were collapsed and filtered. For each sample, productive Simpson clonality was calculated by taking the square root of Simpson's diversity index across productive rearrangements. Here the immuneACCESS table is served through TCRdb, limited to in-frame sequences with V and J called. Missing clones are a known gap in these copies; in checked studies unresolved V genes cover under half, and the rest lacks a known reason. V, J and clone size reflect that table, while D and trimming were determined from the DNA. This sample has approximately 170,000 clones in its table, and 80% to 85% of those were observed once. The ten largest clones take up over 2.5% of the sample.

The data belong to a study of blood T cell repertoires in COVID-19 (TCRdb year 2020). About the full investigation: The collaborator samples originated in the United States, Italy and Spain and spanned the acute and convalescent phases of COVID-19. Where HLA class I and class II types were available, the types were taken from metadata supplied by the sample provider, not from assay-based typing. Samples were obtained from the ongoing ImmuneRACE study (first 160 participants) and from over 1,000 subjects provided by 6 global collaborators. The repertoires were released in a freely available public database meant as a resource for research on the immune response to SARS-CoV-2. The dataset comprised deeply sampled blood TCRbeta repertoires from subjects exposed to, actively infected with, or recovered from COVID-19. Nearly every sample came with metadata listing a de-identified subject ID, COVID-19 status, age in years and sex. The prospective study material was composed of cDNA or gDNA derived from T cells, B-cell-depleted T cells, or PBMCs.

What the work shows at the level of the full study, not this receptor alone: The quantity of clinical and demographic metadata differed by source and by participant and was supplied without curation.

Trimming removed 2 bases from V and 0 bases from J, leaving 10 bases between the germline ends. The CDR3 has 15 amino acids, counting the end cysteine and phenylalanine. The sequence is cut down to CDR3 DNA, 45 bases in frame from base 1. According to the germline V gene, CDR1 reads SGHDT and CDR2 reads YYEEEE. This receptor was taken from a human donor with acute or convalescent COVID-19. The donor label of this sample is uncertain. Recombination linked TRBV5-6 to TRBJ2-3; matching of 6 bases hints at TRBD1 as the D gene. The sequenced sample consisted of peripheral blood. The sequenced DNA: TGTGCCAGCAGCTTTCGGACAGTTAGCACAGATACGCAGTATTTT. Its coded protein is CASSFRTVSTDTQYF.